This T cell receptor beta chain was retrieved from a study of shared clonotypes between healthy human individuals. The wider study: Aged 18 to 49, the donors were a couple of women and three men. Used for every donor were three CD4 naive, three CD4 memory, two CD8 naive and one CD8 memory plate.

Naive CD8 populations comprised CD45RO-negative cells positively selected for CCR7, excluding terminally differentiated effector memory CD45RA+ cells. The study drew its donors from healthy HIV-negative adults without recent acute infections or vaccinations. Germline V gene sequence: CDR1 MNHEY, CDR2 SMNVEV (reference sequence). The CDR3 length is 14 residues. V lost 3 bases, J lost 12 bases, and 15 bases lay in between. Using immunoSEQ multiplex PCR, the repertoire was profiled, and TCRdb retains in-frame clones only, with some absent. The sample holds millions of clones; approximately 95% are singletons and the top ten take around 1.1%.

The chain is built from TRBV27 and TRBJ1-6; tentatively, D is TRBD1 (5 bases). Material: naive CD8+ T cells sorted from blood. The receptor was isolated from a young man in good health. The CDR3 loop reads CASSLSQGGVPLHF. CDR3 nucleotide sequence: TGTGCCAGCAGTTTGTCCCAGGGCGGGGTACCCCTCCACTTT.